This T cell receptor beta chain was obtained from a study of circulating CD8 cells and anti-PD-1 response in melanoma. Study-wide results and caveats: No tumor material was available, so peptide assays assessed reactivity. Published repertoire comparisons used only baseline and M1 samples. At M1, fewer than 7% of TRB clonotypes appeared in multiple subsets. Diversity ranked highest in DNEG and lowest in TIGIT subsets.

Each library started from roughly 16 ng of total RNA using the QIAseq Immune Repertoire TCR panel. TCRdb reprocessed the reads via MiXCR and lists one record per CDR3 protein. The data hold approximately 210 distinct CDR3 sequences, with 9.3% observed a single time. With regard to this clonotype: The antigen remains unidentified. Germline and junction disagree at one end, which may indicate a read error.

Live CD3+CD8+TCRalphabeta+ cells were sorted into four subsets by PD-1 and/or TIGIT. This clonotype originated in a human donor with melanoma. Specimen: CD8+ T cells from PBMCs, collected at baseline or after one month of anti-PD-1 therapy (not recorded which).

The CDR3 DNA is TGTGCCAGCAGCTTCTTGCGACAGGGAAGCATGTACACTGAAGCTTTCTTC. The encoded protein is CASSFLRQGSMYTEAFF. This chain links TRBV11-1 with TRBJ1-1; 7 bases align to TRBD1. The CDR3 has 17 residues. CDR1 is SGHAT and CDR2 is FQDESV in the germline V gene (reference sequence).